These 30 T cell receptor beta chains were all obtained from the same sample, sequenced in a study of T cell changes during pregnancy in multiple sclerosis. TCRdb keeps only in-frame clones here, not all; method: immunoSEQ multiplex PCR. This table has some 50,000 clones, roughly 90% appearing once. The sample was peripheral blood, taken in the first trimester of pregnancy. These receptors were obtained from a female donor in good health, enrolled as a control in a pregnancy study.

V usage is TRBV27 and J usage is TRBJ2-1; weak D call: TRBD2 (5 bases). The CDR3 length is 18 residues. CDR1 and CDR2 from the germline V gene are MNHEY and SMNVEV (reference sequence). V dropped 5 bases and J dropped 4 bases, with 24 bases sitting between them. This CDR3 is CASSPRGPSIGFYNEQFF. CDR3 DNA: TGTGCCAGCAGTCCACGGGGTCCCTCCATCGGGTTTTACAATGAGCAGTTCTTC.

The rearrangement joins TRBV29-1 to TRBJ2-3, with 11 nucleotides matching TRBD2. The V segment lost 3 bases and the J segment 3 bases; nucleotides outside the gene matches: 8. CDR3 length equals 16 residues. The germline V gene encodes CDR1 SQVTM and CDR2 ANQGSEA. The CDR3 loop reads CSVESGTSGRTDTQYF. Written as DNA, the CDR3 is TGCAGCGTTGAGAGCGGGACTAGCGGCCGGACAGATACGCAGTATTTT.

The V call is TRBV18, the J call TRBJ2-1, with 7 bases fitting TRBD1. After removal of 4 bases from V and 12 bases from J, the junction contained 18 bases not matched to a gene. The CDR3 spans 16 residues. The germline CDR1 and CDR2 sequences are KGHSH and LQKENI. DNA of the CDR3: TGTGCCAGCTCACTCAACCGGGACAGTTACAATGAGAGGCAGTTCTTC. Its translation is CASSLNRDSYNERQFF.

This clone turned up a few times. This rearrangement joins TRBV19 to TRBJ2-7, with unresolved D. This CDR3 has 13 amino acids. Germline lookup yields CDR1 LNHDA and CDR2 SQIVND (reference sequence). The V and J ends lost 4 bases and 0 bases respectively, with 7 bases between them. The CDR3 reads CASSTPLSYEQYF. CDR3 in DNA: TGTGCCAGTAGTACTCCTCTCTCCTACGAGCAGTACTTC.

The table lists this clone with a few counts. V and J are TRBV28 and TRBJ1-2, with a possible D match to TRBD1 (6 bases). Germline V CDR1 and CDR2: MDHEN, SYDVKM. V dropped 5 bases and J dropped 8 bases, with 15 bases sitting between them. This CDR3 spans 13 amino acids. The CDR3 is CASSPGDTLGYTF. CDR3 sequence (DNA): TGTGCCAGCAGTCCAGGGGACACTTTAGGCTACACCTTC.

For this clone: Other DNA sequences in this specimen translate into the identical CDR3. V gene TRBV6-5 combines with J gene TRBJ1-2; 8 bases match TRBD1. From germline, CDR1 is MNHEY and CDR2 SVGAGI. The CDR3 has 13 residues. V lost 0 bases to trimming and J lost 6 bases; unmatched junction nucleotides: 0. DNA of the CDR3: TGTGCCAGCAGTTACTCGACAGGGGATGGCTACACCTTC. Encoded protein: CASSYSTGDGYTF.

This chain connects TRBV5-4 to TRBJ1-2, with TRBD1 as a possible D gene (5 bases). The CDR3 totals 15 residues. With 7 bases removed from V and 8 bases from J, the gap between germline ends came to 24 bases. Germline V gene data show CDR1 as SGHNT and CDR2 as YYREEE (reference sequence). The CDR3 DNA sequence: TGTGCCAGCCACCGCACGGGACTCCTAACTGGCGGCTACACCTTC. Its translation is CASHRTGLLTGGYTF. The variable domain in full, completed from reference TRBV5-4 and TRBJ1-2, reads ETGVTQSPTHLIKTRGQQVTLRCSSQSGHNTVSWYQQALGQGPQFIFQYYREEENGRGNFPPRFSGLQFPNYSSELNVNALELDDSALYLCASHRTGLLTGGYTFGSGTRLTVV.

V usage is TRBV15 and J usage is TRBJ2-7, with 9 positions matching TRBD2. The CDR3 sequence is 16 residues long. Trimming cost V 1 base and J 6 bases; bases outside gene matches: 10. From germline, CDR1 is LNHNV and CDR2 YYDKDF (reference sequence). The CDR3 region is CATSRGQTSGRSEQYF. The CDR3 DNA follows: TGTGCCACCAGCAGAGGTCAGACTAGCGGTCGGTCCGAGCAGTACTTC.

V usage is TRBV5-1 and J usage is TRBJ2-3, with TRBD1 as a possible D gene (6 bases). The V end lost 3 bases, the J end lost 1 base, and 9 bases lay between the germline ends. CDR1 is SGHRS, CDR2 YFSETQ, per germline. The CDR3 has 14 amino acids. CDR3 sequence: CASSSTGGTDTQYF. CDR3 coding DNA: TGCGCCAGCAGCTCGACAGGCGGCACAGATACGCAGTATTTT.

The sample holds one count of this clone. The gene calls are TRBV7-9 and TRBJ2-4; 7 positions match TRBD2. The CDR3 has 16 residues. Germline CDR1 is SEHNR and CDR2 is FQNEAQ (reference sequence). V shed 1 base, J shed 9 bases, and the junction held 12 bases outside the gene matches. CDR3 loop: CASSLVASGRFGIQYF. CDR3 DNA: TGTGCCAGCAGCTTAGTCGCTAGCGGACGTTTCGGCATTCAGTACTTC.

The table lists this clone with a count of one. CDR3 protein: CASSSAGTGDQPQHF. CDR3 DNA sequence: TGTGCCAGCAGTTCGGCCGGGACAGGGGATCAGCCCCAGCATTTT. This chain joins TRBV6-5 and TRBJ1-5, with 10 bases fitting TRBD1. In germline, CDR1 is MNHEY, CDR2 SVGAGI. Trimming removed 4 bases from V and 5 bases from J; junction bases left unmatched: 5. This CDR3 is 15 amino acids long.

The rearrangement uses TRBV30 and TRBJ2-7, with 11 bases that match TRBD2. Germline V gene lookup returns CDR1 GTSNPN and CDR2 SVGIG (reference sequence). CDR3 length: 13 residues. The trim removed 6 bases at V and 6 bases at J, leaving 7 bases unmatched. CDR3 in DNA: TGTGCCTGCGGGACTAGCGGCCCCCGCGAGCAGTACTTC. It translates to CACGTSGPREQYF.

The chain uses TRBV30 and TRBJ1-2, with D perhaps matching TRBD1 (5 bases). V gave up 3 bases and J gave up 4 bases, with 6 bases separating them. This CDR3 has 11 amino acids. The germline CDR1 and CDR2 sequences are GTSNPN and SVGIG (reference sequence). The CDR3 region is CAWRGLYGYTF. The CDR3 nucleotides read TGTGCCTGGAGGGGACTCTATGGCTACACCTTC. Using reference TRBV30 and TRBJ1-2 for the parts outside the CDR3, the full variable domain is SQTIHQWPATLVQPVGSPLSLECTVEGTSNPNLYWYRQAAGRGLQLLFYSVGIGQISSEVPQNLSASRPQDRQFILSSKKLLLSDSGFYLCAWRGLYGYTFGSGTRLTVV.

This chain joins TRBV7-6 and TRBJ2-3, with 7 positions matching TRBD1. V gave up 1 base and J gave up 2 bases; unmatched junction bases: 3. The germline V gene encodes CDR1 SGHVS and CDR2 FNYEAQ. The CDR3 contains 15 residues. DNA for the CDR3: TGTGCCAGCAGCTTAGGGACAGGCCTCACAGATACGCAGTATTTT. Amino acids: CASSLGTGLTDTQYF.

This chain connects TRBV7-9 to TRBJ2-2; 7 bases line up with TRBD2. Per germline, CDR1 SEHNR and CDR2 FQNEAQ (reference sequence). The ends lost 5 bases at V and 4 bases at J; junction bases unmatched: 10. This CDR3 is built from 16 residues. The CDR3: CASSLPWTRSTGELFF. CDR3 DNA sequence: TGTGCCAGCAGCCTTCCATGGACTAGATCCACCGGGGAGCTGTTTTTT.

V gene TRBV4-3 combines with J gene TRBJ2-3, with D tentatively TRBD2 (6 bases). Trimming left V 1 base short and J 6 bases short, with 20 bases between. This CDR3 is built from 17 residues. Per germline, CDR1 LGHNA and CDR2 YSLEER. The CDR3: CASSQAPGGNDRDTQYF. DNA for the CDR3: TGCGCCAGCAGCCAAGCCCCAGGCGGGAACGATCGGGATACGCAGTATTTT.

About this clone itself: Compared with germline, one end of the junction differs, possibly owing to a read error. The rearrangement links TRBV28 to TRBJ2-7; possibly TRBD2 for D (6 bases). Germline values: CDR1 MDHEN, CDR2 SYDVKM. CDR3 length: 15 amino acids. The CDR3 loop is CASSLYAGPSDEQYF. CDR3 coding DNA: TGTGCCAGCAGTTTGTATGCGGGACCCTCCGACGAGCAGTACTTC.

This chain uses TRBV6-5 with TRBJ1-4; 8 bases match TRBD1. Germline values: CDR1 MNHEY, CDR2 SVGAGI. CDR3 length: 14 residues. With 6 bases clipped from V and 6 bases from J, the junction kept 6 bases outside the gene matches. The CDR3 protein is CASSTGGEDEKLFF. CDR3 nucleotide sequence: TGTGCCAGCAGCACAGGGGGTGAGGATGAAAAACTGTTTTTT.

The V and J genes are TRBV5-1 and TRBJ2-1; unclear D gene. Germline V CDR1 and CDR2: SGHRS, YFSETQ. This CDR3 comprises 15 residues. V lost 2 bases, J lost 0 bases, and 9 bases lay in between. CDR3 nucleotide sequence: TGCGCCAGCAGCTTTAGCCCGAGCTCCTACAATGAGCAGTTCTTC. Translating it yields CASSFSPSSYNEQFF. Complete variable domain (other parts from reference TRBV5-1 and TRBJ2-1): KAGVTQTPRYLIKTRGQQVTLSCSPISGHRSVSWYQQTPGQGLQFLFEYFSETQRNKGNFPGRFSGRQFSNSRSEMNVSTLELGDSALYLCASSFSPSSYNEQFFGPGTRLTVL.

The chain has TRBV14 and TRBJ2-3; TRBD1 matches 10 bases. Germline CDR1 and CDR2: SGHDN and FVKESK. The J segment lost 2 bases and the V segment lost 2 bases, leaving 7 bases of the junction unmatched. This CDR3 is built from 17 residues. CDR3 residues: CASSQYGQGEVTDTQYF. The DNA of the CDR3 is TGTGCCAGCAGCCAATATGGACAGGGGGAGGTCACAGATACGCAGTATTTT.

This clone was counted a single time. The chain uses TRBV6-5 and TRBJ1-4; maybe TRBD1 (5 bases). Germline V gene data show CDR1 as MNHEY and CDR2 as SVGAGI. CDR3 size: 15 residues. With 0 bases removed from V and 4 bases from J, the gap between germline ends came to 9 bases. The DNA of the CDR3 is TGTGCCAGCAGTTACTCCAGGGAAAGTAATGAAAAACTGTTTTTT. It is translated as CASSYSRESNEKLFF.

The chain combines TRBV25-1 with TRBJ2-1, with a tentative D call TRBD2 (6 bases). With 1 base removed from V and 0 bases from J, the gap between germline ends came to 13 bases. This CDR3 has 17 residues. Germline values: CDR1 MGHDK, CDR2 SYGVNS. CDR3 DNA: TGTGCCAGCAGTGAATCCGAAGCGGGCAGCTCCTACAATGAGCAGTTCTTC. Residues: CASSESEAGSSYNEQFF.

V usage is TRBV19 and J usage is TRBJ1-3; TRBD1 might be the D (5 bases). The CDR3 is 16 residues long. V lost 5 bases, J lost 4 bases, and 18 bases lay in between. The germline gives CDR1 LNHDA, CDR2 SQIVND (reference sequence). This chain's CDR3 is CASSAPLEDRGNTIYF. The CDR3 DNA is TGTGCCAGTAGTGCTCCGCTGGAAGACAGAGGAAACACCATATATTTT.

This clone was counted a single time. The V and J genes are TRBV6-1 and TRBJ2-7, with 7 positions matching TRBD1. V lost 3 bases to trimming and J lost 3 bases; unmatched junction nucleotides: 8. The CDR3 contains 15 residues. Germline CDR1 MNHNS, CDR2 SASEGT. The CDR3 loop is CASSDAGTVYYEQYF. Here the CDR3 DNA reads TGTGCCAGCAGTGACGCCGGGACAGTTTACTACGAGCAGTACTTC.

V and J are TRBV15 and TRBJ2-2; perhaps TRBD2 as D (7 bases). Germline CDR1 reads LNHNV; CDR2 reads YYDKDF (reference sequence). The CDR3 is 16 amino acids. Trimming cost V 1 base and J 6 bases, with 15 bases left between them. The CDR3 bases are TGTGCCACCAGCAGAGTGGCGGGGGCAGTCGCCGGGGAGCTGTTTTTT. This translates into CATSRVAGAVAGELFF.

The chain has TRBV9 and TRBJ2-1, with 13 bases matching TRBD2. This CDR3 has 16 amino acids. From germline, CDR1 is SGDLS and CDR2 YYNGEE. The ends lost 3 bases at V and 8 bases at J; junction bases unmatched: 8. This CDR3 reads CASSAPLAGGPDEQFF. The CDR3 nucleotides are TGTGCCAGCAGCGCCCCACTAGCGGGGGGGCCGGATGAGCAGTTCTTC. The entire variable domain, with the rest obtained from reference TRBV9 and TRBJ2-1, is as follows: DSGVTQTPKHLITATGQRVTLRCSPRSGDLSVYWYQQSLDQGLQFLIQYYNGEERAKGNILERFSAQQFPDLHSELNLSSLELGDSALYFCASSAPLAGGPDEQFFGPGTRLTVL.

V usage is TRBV7-9 and J usage is TRBJ1-1; D remains unclear. Trimming stripped 2 bases from V and 5 bases from J, with 6 bases between. Germline CDR1 reads SEHNR; CDR2 reads FQNEAQ (reference sequence). The CDR3 has 12 amino acids. This CDR3 is CASSLIMTEAFF. Written as DNA, the CDR3 is TGTGCCAGCAGCTTAATAATGACTGAAGCTTTCTTT. Full variable domain (rest looked up from reference TRBV7-9 and TRBJ1-1): DTGVSQNPRHKITKRGQNVTFRCDPISEHNRLYWYRQTLGQGPEFLTYFQNEAQLEKSRLLSDRFSAERPKGSFSTLEIQRTEQGDSAMYLCASSLIMTEAFFGQGTRLTVV.

This rearrangement joins TRBV28 to TRBJ1-4; 8 bases agree with TRBD1. This CDR3 has 15 residues. Germline values: CDR1 MDHEN, CDR2 SYDVKM. Trimming cost V 4 bases and J 8 bases; bases outside gene matches: 9. CDR3 in amino acids: CASSSSQGGWEKLFF. The CDR3 bases are TGTGCCAGCAGTTCTTCACAGGGGGGGTGGGAAAAACTGTTTTTT. Using reference TRBV28 and TRBJ1-4 for the parts outside the CDR3, the full variable domain is DVKVTQSSRYLVKRTGEKVFLECVQDMDHENMFWYRQDPGLGLRLIYFSYDVKMKEKGDIPEGYSVSREKKERFSLILESASTNQTSMYLCASSSSQGGWEKLFFGSGTQLSVL.

This clone was counted a single time. The genes are TRBV28 and TRBJ1-1; 7 bases are a match to TRBD1. The trim removed 8 bases at V and 7 bases at J, leaving 10 bases unmatched. This CDR3 is built from 13 residues. Germline CDR1 reads MDHEN; CDR2 reads SYDVKM. CDR3 region: CASGTLGQSEAFF. CDR3 in DNA: TGTGCCAGCGGAACCTTGGGACAGAGTGAAGCTTTCTTT. The entire variable domain, with the rest obtained from reference TRBV28 and TRBJ1-1, is as follows: DVKVTQSSRYLVKRTGEKVFLECVQDMDHENMFWYRQDPGLGLRLIYFSYDVKMKEKGDIPEGYSVSREKKERFSLILESASTNQTSMYLCASGTLGQSEAFFGQGTRLTVV.

This chain links TRBV6-6 with TRBJ2-5, with 12 bases fitting TRBD1. V gave up 4 bases and J gave up 7 bases; unmatched junction bases: 7. The CDR3 extends over 15 amino acids. Germline assignment: CDR1 MNHNY and CDR2 SVGAGI (reference sequence). The CDR3 bases are TGTGCCAGCAGTTGGGGGACAGGGGGCCTGGCGACCCAGTACTTC. Translating it yields CASSWGTGGLATQYF.